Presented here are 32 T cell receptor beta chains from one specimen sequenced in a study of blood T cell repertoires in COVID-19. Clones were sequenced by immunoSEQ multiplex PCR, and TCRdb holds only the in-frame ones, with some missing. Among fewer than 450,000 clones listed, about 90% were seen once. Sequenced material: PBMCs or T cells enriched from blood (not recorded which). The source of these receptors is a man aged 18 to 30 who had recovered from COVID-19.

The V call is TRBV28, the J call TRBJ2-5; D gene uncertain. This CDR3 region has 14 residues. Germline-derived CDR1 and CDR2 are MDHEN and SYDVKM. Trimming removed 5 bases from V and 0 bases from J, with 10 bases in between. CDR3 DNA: TGTGCCAGCAGTCCGCAGATGTACCAAGAGACCCAGTACTTC. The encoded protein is CASSPQMYQETQYF.

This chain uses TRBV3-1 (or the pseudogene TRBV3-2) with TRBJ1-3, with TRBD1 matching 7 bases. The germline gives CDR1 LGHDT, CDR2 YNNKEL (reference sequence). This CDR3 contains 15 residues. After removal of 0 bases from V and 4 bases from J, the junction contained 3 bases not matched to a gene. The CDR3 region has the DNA TGTGCCAGCAGCCAAGATGTAGGGGGCGGAAACACCATATATTTT. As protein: CASSQDVGGGNTIYF.

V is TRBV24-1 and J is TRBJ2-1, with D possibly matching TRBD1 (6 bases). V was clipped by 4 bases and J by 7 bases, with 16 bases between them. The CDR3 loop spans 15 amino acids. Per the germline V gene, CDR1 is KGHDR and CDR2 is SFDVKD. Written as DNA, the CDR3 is TGTGCCACCAGTGACCCAATGGGGGCTGGAAATGAGCAGTTCTTC. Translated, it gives CATSDPMGAGNEQFF.

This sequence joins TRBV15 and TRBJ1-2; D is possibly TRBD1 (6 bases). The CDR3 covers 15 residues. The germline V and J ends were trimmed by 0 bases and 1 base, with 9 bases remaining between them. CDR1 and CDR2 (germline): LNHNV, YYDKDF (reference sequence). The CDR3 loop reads CATSREGGDNYGYTF. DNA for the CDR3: TGTGCCACCAGCAGAGAAGGGGGGGATAACTATGGCTACACCTTC.

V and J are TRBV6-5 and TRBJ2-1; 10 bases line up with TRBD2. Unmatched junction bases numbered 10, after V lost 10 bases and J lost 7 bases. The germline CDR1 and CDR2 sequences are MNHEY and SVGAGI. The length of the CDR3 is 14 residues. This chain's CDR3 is CATKTSGKINEQFF. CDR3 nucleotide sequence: TGTGCCACCAAAACTAGCGGGAAGATTAATGAGCAGTTCTTC.

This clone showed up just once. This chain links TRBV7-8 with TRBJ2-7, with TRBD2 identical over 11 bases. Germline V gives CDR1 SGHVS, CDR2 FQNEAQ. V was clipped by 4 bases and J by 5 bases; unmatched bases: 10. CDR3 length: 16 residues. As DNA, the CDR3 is TGTGCCAGCAGCTCCGACCGTCTAGCGGGAGGAGACGAGCAGTACTTC. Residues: CASSSDRLAGGDEQYF.

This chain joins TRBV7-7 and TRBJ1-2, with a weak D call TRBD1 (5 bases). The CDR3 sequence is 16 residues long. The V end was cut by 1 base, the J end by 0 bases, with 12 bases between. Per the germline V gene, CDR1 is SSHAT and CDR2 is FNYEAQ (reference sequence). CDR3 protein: CASSLVGVFPNYGYTF. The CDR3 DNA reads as TGTGCCAGCAGCTTAGTAGGGGTTTTCCCTAACTATGGCTACACCTTC.

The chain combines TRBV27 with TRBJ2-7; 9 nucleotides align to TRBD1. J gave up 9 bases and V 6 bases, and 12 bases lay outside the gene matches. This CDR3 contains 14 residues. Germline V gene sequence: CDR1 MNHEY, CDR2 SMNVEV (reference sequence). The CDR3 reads CASSPGQGSSRQYF. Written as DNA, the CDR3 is TGTGCCAGCAGCCCCGGACAGGGGTCTTCTCGGCAGTACTTC.

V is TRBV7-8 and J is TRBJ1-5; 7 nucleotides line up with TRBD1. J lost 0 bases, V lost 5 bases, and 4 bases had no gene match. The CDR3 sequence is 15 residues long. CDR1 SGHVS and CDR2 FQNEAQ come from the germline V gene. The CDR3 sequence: CASSRGQVSNQPQHF. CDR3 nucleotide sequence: TGTGCCAGCAGCCGAGGACAGGTTAGCAATCAGCCCCAGCATTTT.

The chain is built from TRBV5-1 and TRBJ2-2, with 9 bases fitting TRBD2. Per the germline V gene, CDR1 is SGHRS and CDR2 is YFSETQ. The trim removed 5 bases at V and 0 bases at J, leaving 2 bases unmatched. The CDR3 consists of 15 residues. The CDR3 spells CASRLAGTNTGELFF. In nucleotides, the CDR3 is TGCGCCAGCAGGCTAGCGGGGACGAACACCGGGGAGCTGTTTTTT.

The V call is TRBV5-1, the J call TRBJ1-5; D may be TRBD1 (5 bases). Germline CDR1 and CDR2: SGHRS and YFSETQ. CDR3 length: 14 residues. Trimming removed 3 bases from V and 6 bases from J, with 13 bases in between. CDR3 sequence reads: CASSYNQGGQPQHF. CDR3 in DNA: TGCGCCAGCAGCTACAATCAGGGAGGTCAGCCCCAGCATTTT.

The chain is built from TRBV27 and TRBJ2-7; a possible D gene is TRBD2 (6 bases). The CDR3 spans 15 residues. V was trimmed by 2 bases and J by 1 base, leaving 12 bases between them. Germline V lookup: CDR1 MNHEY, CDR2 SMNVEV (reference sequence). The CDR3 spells CASSLMGRGSYEQYF. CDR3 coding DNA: TGTGCCAGCAGTTTAATGGGGCGGGGTTCCTACGAGCAGTACTTC.

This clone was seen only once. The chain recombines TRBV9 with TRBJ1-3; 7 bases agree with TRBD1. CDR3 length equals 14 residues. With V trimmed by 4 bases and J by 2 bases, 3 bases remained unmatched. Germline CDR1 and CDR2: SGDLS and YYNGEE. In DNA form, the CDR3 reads TGTGCCAGCAGCCCCGGACAGGCTGGAAACACCATATATTTT. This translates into CASSPGQAGNTIYF.

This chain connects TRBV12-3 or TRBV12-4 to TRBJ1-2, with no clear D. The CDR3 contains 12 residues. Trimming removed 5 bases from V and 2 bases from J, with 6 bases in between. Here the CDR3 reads CASSLSNYGYTF. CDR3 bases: TGTGCCAGCAGTCTTTCGAACTATGGCTACACCTTC.

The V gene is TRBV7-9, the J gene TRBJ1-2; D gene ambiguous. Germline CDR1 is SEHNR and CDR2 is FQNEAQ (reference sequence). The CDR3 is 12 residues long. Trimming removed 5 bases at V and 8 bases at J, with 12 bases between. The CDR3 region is CASSLEMRGYTF. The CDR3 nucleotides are TGTGCCAGCAGCCTGGAGATGAGAGGCTACACCTTC. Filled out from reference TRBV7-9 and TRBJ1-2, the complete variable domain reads DTGVSQNPRHKITKRGQNVTFRCDPISEHNRLYWYRQTLGQGPEFLTYFQNEAQLEKSRLLSDRFSAERPKGSFSTLEIQRTEQGDSAMYLCASSLEMRGYTFGSGTRLTVV.

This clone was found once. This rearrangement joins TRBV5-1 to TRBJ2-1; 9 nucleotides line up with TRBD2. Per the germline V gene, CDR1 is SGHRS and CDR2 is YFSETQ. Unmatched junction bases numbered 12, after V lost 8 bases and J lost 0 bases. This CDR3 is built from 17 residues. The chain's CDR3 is CASQAGSGGLSYNEQFF. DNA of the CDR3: TGCGCCAGTCAAGCAGGTAGCGGGGGCCTCTCCTACAATGAGCAGTTCTTC.

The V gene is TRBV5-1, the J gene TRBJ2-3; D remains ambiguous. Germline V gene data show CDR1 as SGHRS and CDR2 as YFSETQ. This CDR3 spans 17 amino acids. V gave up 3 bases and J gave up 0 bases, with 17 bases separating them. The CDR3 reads CASSSHQLSLSTDTQYF. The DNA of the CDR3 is TGCGCCAGCAGCTCCCACCAACTGAGCCTCAGCACAGATACGCAGTATTTT.

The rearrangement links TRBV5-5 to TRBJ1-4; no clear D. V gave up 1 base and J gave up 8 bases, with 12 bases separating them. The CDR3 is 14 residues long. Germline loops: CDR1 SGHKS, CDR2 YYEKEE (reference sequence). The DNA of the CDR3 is TGTGCCAGCAGCTTGAGAGCCATCATGGAAAAACTGTTTTTT. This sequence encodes CASSLRAIMEKLFF. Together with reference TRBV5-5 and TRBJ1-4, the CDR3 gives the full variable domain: DAGVTQSPTHLIKTRGQQVTLRCSPISGHKSVSWYQQVLGQGPQFIFQYYEKEERGRGNFPDRFSARQFPNYSSELNVNALLLGDSALYLCASSLRAIMEKLFFGSGTQLSVL.

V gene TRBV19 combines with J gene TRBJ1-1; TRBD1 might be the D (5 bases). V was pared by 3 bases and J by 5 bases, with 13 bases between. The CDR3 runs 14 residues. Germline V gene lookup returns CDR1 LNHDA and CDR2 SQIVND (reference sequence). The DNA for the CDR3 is TGTGCCAGTAGTATTCAATCCCGGGGGACTGAAGCTTTCTTT. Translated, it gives CASSIQSRGTEAFF.

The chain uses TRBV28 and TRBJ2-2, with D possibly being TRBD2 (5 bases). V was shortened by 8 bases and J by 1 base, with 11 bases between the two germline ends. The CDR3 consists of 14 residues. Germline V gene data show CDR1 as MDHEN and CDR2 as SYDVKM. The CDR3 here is CASQRAGNTGELFF. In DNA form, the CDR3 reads TGTGCCAGCCAAAGGGCGGGGAACACCGGGGAGCTGTTTTTT. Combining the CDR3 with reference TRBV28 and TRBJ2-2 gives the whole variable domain DVKVTQSSRYLVKRTGEKVFLECVQDMDHENMFWYRQDPGLGLRLIYFSYDVKMKEKGDIPEGYSVSREKKERFSLILESASTNQTSMYLCASQRAGNTGELFFGEGSRLTVL.

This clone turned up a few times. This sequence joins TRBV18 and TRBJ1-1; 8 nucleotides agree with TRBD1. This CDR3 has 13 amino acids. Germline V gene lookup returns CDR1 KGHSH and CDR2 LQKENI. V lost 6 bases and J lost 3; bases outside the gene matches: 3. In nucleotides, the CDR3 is TGTGCCAGCTCGCTACAGGGGGACACTGAAGCTTTCTTT. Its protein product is CASSLQGDTEAFF.

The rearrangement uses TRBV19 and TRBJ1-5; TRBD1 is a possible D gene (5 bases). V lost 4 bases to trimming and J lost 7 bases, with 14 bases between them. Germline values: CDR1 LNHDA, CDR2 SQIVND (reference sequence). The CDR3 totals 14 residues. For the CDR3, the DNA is TGTGCCAGTAGTAGCGTCGGGGGGGGGCAGCCCCAGCATTTT. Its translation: CASSSVGGGQPQHF.

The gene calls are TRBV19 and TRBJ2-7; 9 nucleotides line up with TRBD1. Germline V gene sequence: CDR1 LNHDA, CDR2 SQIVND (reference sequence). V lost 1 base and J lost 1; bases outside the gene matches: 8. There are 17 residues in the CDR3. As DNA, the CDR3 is TGTGCCAGTAGTATAGGTGCCCCGGGACAGGGTTCCTACGAGCAGTACTTC. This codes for CASSIGAPGQGSYEQYF.

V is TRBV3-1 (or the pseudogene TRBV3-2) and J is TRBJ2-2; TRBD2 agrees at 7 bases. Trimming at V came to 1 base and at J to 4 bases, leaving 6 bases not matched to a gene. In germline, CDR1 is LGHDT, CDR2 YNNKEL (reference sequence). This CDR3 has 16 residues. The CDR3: CASSQVGGSSTGELFF. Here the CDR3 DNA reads TGTGCCAGCAGCCAAGTGGGCGGGAGTAGCACCGGGGAGCTGTTTTTT.

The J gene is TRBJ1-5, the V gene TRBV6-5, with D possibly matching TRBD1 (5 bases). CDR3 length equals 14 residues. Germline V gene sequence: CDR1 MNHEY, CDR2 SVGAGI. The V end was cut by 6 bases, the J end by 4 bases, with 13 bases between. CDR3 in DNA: TGTGCCAGCAGGAACAATGGGGGGAATCAGCCCCAGCATTTT. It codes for CASRNNGGNQPQHF.

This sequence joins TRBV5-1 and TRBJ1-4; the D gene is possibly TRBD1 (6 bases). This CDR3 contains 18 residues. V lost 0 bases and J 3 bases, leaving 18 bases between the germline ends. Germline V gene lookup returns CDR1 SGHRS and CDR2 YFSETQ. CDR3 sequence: CASSLGGQTLVANEKLFF. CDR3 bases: TGCGCCAGCAGCTTGGGGGGACAAACCCTCGTGGCTAATGAAAAACTGTTTTTT. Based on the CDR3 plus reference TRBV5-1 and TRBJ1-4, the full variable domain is KAGVTQTPRYLIKTRGQQVTLSCSPISGHRSVSWYQQTPGQGLQFLFEYFSETQRNKGNFPGRFSGRQFSNSRSEMNVSTLELGDSALYLCASSLGGQTLVANEKLFFGSGTQLSVL.

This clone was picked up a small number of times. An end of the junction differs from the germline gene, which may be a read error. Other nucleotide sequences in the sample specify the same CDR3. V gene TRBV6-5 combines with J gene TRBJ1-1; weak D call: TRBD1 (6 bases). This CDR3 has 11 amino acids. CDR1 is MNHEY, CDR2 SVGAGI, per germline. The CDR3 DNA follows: TGTGCCAGCAGACGGGACACGGAAGCTTTCTTT. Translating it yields CASRRDTEAFF.

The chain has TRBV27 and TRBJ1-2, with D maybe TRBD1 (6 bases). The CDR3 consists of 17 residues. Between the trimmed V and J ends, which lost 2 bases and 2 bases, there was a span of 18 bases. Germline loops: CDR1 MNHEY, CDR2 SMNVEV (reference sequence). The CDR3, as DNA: TGTGCCAGCAGTTTAGTTGGAAAGCGTCAGGGGAACTATGGCTACACCTTC. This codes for CASSLVGKRQGNYGYTF.

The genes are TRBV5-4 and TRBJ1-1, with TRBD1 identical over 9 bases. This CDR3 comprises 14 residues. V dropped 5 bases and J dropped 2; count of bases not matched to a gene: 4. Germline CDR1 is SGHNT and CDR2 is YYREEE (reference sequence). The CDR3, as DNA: TGTGCCAGCAGATGGACAGGGGATAACACTGAAGCTTTCTTT. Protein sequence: CASRWTGDNTEAFF.

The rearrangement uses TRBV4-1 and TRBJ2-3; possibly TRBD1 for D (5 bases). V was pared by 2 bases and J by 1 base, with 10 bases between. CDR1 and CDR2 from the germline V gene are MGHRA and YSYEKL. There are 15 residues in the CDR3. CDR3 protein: CASSQQGWGTDTQYF. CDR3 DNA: TGCGCCAGCAGCCAACAGGGATGGGGCACAGATACGCAGTATTTT.

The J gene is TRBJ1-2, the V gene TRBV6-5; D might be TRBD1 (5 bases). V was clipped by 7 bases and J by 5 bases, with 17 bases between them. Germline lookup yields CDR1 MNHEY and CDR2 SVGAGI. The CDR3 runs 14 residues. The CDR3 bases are TGTGCCAGCACACCGGCCCGGGGGGAATATGGCTACACCTTC. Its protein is CASTPARGEYGYTF.

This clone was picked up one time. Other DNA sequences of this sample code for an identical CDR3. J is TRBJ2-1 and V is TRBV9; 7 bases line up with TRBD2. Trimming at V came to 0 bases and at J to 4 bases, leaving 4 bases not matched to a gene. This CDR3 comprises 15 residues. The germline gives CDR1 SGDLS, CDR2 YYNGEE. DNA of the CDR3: TGTGCCAGCAGCGTAGCCGGGGGAGGGTACAATGAGCAGTTCTTC. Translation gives CASSVAGGGYNEQFF.